The following is a TCR beta chain sequence with its context. These data are taken from a study of blood T cells in healthy people across ages. The germline gives CDR1 DFQATT, CDR2 SNEGSKA (reference sequence). The length of the CDR3 is 14 residues. Unmatched junction bases numbered 9, after V lost 3 bases and J lost 7 bases. It was with a sample-barcoded 5' primer and a J-beta primer mix that a second PCR of about 6 to 11 cycles was run. Each CDR3 protein is one row after TCRdb ran MiXCR on the 5' RACE reads. The table lists roughly 900,000 distinct CDR3 sequences, around 30% of them singletons. The origin of this receptor is a woman of 80 years or more in good health. The V and J genes are TRBV20-1 and TRBJ1-2; 9 nucleotides line up with TRBD1. The sequencing input was blood. For the CDR3, the DNA is TGCAGTGCTAGGGGGCGGACAGGGGAAGGTGGCTACACCTTC. Residues: CSARGRTGEGGYTF.